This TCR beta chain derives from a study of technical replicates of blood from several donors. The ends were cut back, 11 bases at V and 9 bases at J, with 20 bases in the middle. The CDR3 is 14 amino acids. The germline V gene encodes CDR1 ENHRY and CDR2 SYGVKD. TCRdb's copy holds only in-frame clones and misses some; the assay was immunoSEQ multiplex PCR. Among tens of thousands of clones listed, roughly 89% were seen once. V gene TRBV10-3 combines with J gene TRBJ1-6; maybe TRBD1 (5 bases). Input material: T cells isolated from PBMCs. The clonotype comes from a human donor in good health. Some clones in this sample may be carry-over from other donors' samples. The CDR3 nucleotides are TGTGCCTCGGGCCAGACAGCAAGCTCTTCACCCCTCCACTTT. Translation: CASGQTASSSPLHF.